This TCR beta chain was retrieved from a study of cytomegalovirus exposure and HLA in healthy donors. Whole-study results and caveats: While the bulk of TCR sequences proved rare, some public TCRs turned up in many donors. Sequencing likely produced, as an artifact, a cluster of highly shared sequence variants.

Losses at the gene ends were 1 base for V and 2 bases for J; bases not matched to a gene: 3. This CDR3 has 15 residues. The germline V gene encodes CDR1 SGHKS and CDR2 YYEKEE (reference sequence). With 60 Vbeta and 13 Jbeta primers, the PCR was carried out. Produced via immunoSEQ multiplex PCR; TCRdb's table is partial and in-frame only. Here the sample spans about 160,000 clones, approximately 78% being singletons. Notes on this clone: What it recognizes is unknown.

The V gene is TRBV5-5, the J gene TRBJ2-7, with 10 bases aligning to TRBD2. The receptor comes from a male donor in good health and CMV-seropositive. The specimen sequenced was PBMCs. This CDR3 reads CASSLILAGPYEQYF. The CDR3 DNA is TGTGCCAGCAGCTTGATACTAGCGGGACCCTACGAGCAGTACTTC. The variable domain in full, with the rest retrieved from reference TRBV5-5 and TRBJ2-7, is DAGVTQSPTHLIKTRGQQVTLRCSPISGHKSVSWYQQVLGQGPQFIFQYYEKEERGRGNFPDRFSARQFPNYSSELNVNALLLGDSALYLCASSLILAGPYEQYFGPGTRLTVT.